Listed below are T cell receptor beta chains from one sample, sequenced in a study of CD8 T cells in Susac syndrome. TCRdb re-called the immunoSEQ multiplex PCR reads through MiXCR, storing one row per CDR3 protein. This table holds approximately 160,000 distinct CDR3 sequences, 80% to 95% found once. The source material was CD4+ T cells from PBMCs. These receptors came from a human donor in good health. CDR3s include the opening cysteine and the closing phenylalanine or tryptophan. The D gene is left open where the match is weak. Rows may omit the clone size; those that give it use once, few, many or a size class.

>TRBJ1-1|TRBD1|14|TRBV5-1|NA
TGCGCCAGCAGAATGGACAGGGCGAGGACTGAAGCTTTCTTT
CASRMDRARTEAFF
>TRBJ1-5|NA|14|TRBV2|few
TGTGCCAGCAGTGAAAACCAGGGCAGTCAGCCCCAGCATTTT
CASSENQGSQPQHF
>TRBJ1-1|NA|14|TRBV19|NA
TGTGCCAGTAGTATCGTGCCGACCAACACTGAAGCTTTCTTT
CASSIVPTNTEAFF
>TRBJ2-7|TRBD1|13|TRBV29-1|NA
TGCAGCGTTCAACTGGGACAGGGCTACGAGCAGTACTTC
CSVQLGQGYEQYF
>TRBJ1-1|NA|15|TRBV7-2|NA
TGTGCCAGCGGCCCATTTGCGGGGGAGGGCACTGAAGCTTTCTTT
CASGPFAGEGTEAFF
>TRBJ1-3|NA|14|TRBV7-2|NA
TGTGCCAGCAGCCTACTACAGCTCGGAAACACCATATATTTT
CASSLLQLGNTIYF
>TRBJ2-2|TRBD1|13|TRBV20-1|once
TGCAGTGCAAACCGACAGGGGACCGGGGAGCTGTTTTTT
CSANRQGTGELFF
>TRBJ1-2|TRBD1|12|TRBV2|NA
TGTGCCAGCAGGGGGGACAGCTATGGCTACACCTTC
CASRGDSYGYTF
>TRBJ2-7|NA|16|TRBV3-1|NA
TGTGCCAGCAGCCAAGTTGGGGGCGGGGCCCCCTACGAGCAGTACTTC
CASSQVGGGAPYEQYF
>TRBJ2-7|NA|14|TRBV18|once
TGTGCCAGCTCACCCACAGGGAATGATGGCGAGCAGTACTTC
CASSPTGNDGEQYF
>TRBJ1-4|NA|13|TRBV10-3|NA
TGTGCCATCAGTGAGCGGGCGGATGAAAAACTGTTTTTT
CAISERADEKLFF
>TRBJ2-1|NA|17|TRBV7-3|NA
TGTGCCAGCAGCTTAGATTCAGGAGGGCGGCGGGGCAATGAGCAGTTCTTC
CASSLDSGGRRGNEQFF
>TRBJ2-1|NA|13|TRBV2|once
TGTGCCAGCACGGCGGGAATCTACAATGAGCAGTTCTTC
CASTAGIYNEQFF
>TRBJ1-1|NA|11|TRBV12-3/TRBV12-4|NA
TGTGCCAGCAGTTTAGGTGTAGAAGCTTTCTTT
CASSLGVEAFF
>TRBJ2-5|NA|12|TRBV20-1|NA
TGCAGTGCACCCCGGGGAAAGGAGACCCAGTACTTC
CSAPRGKETQYF
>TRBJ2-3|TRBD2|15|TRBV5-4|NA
TGTGCCAGCAGCCGAAGCGGGGGCGCCGGGGATACGCAGTATTTT
CASSRSGGAGDTQYF
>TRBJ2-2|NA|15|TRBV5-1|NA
TGCGCCAGCAGCCCGACATTACTGAACACCGGGGAGCTGTTTTTT
CASSPTLLNTGELFF
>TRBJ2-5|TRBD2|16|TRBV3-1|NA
TGTGCCAGCAGCCCGGGACTAGCGGGGTACGAGGAGACCCAGTACTTC
CASSPGLAGYEETQYF
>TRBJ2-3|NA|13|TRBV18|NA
TGTGCCAGCTCACCTGCAGGGACAGATACGCAGTATTTT
CASSPAGTDTQYF
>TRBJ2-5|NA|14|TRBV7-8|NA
TGCGCCAGCAGCTTAGTTCCCAGGGGAGAGACCCAGTACTTC
CASSLVPRGETQYF
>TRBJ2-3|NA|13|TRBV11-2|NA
TGTGCCAGCAGCCGAAGCGACCCGATCAAGCAGTATTTT
CASSRSDPIKQYF
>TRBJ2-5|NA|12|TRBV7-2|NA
TGTGCCAGCAGCTCCATCACGGAGACCCAGTACTTC
CASSSITETQYF
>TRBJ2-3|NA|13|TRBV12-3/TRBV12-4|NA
TGTGCCAGCACGACGAGGGAATCAGATACGCAGTATTTT
CASTTRESDTQYF
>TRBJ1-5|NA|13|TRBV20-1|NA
TGCAGTGCAGGGACACAAGGGGGTCAGCCCCAGCATTTT
CSAGTQGGQPQHF